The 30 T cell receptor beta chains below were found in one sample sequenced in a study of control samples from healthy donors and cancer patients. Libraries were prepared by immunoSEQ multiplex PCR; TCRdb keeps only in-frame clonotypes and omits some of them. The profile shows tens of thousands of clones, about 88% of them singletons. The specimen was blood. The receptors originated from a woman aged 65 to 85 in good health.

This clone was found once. This CDR3 is CAWSVNGQGSYEQYF. For the CDR3, the DNA is TGTGCCTGGAGTGTCAACGGTCAGGGTAGCTACGAGCAGTACTTC. This chain joins TRBV30 and TRBJ2-7, with D possibly matching TRBD1 (5 bases). Germline V lookup: CDR1 GTSNPN, CDR2 SVGIG (reference sequence). The V and J ends lost 0 bases and 3 bases respectively, with 15 bases between them. The CDR3 runs to 15 residues.

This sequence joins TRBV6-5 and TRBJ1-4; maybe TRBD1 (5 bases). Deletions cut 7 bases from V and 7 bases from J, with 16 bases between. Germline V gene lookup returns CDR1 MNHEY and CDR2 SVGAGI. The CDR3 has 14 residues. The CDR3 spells CASKPGNGGEKLFF. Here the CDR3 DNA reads TGTGCCAGCAAACCAGGGAATGGCGGTGAAAAACTGTTTTTT.

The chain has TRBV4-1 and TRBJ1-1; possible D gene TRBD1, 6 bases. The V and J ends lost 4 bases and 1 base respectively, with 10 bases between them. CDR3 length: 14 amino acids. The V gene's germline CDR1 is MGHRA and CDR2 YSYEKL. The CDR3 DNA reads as TGCGCCAGCAGCCGTACAGGGCCGAACACTGAAGCTTTCTTT. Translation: CASSRTGPNTEAFF.

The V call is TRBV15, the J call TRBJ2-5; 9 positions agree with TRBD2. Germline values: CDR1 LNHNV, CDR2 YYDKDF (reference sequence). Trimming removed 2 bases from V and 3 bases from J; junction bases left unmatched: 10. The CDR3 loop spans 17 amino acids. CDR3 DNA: TGTGCCACCAGCAGACCGCTAGCGGGGAGAAACAAAGAGACCCAGTACTTC. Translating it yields CATSRPLAGRNKETQYF. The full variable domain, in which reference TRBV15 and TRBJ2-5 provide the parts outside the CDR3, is DAMVIQNPRYQVTQFGKPVTLSCSQTLNHNVMYWYQQKSSQAPKLLFHYYDKDFNNEADTPDNFQSRRPNTSFCFLDIRSPGLGDTAMYLCATSRPLAGRNKETQYFGPGTRLLVL.

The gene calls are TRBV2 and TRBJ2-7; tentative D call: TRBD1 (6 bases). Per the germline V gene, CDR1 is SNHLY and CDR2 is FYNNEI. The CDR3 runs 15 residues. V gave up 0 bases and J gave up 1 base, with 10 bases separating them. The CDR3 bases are TGTGCCAGCAGTGAAGCTATGCAGGGGTCCTACGAGCAGTACTTC. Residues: CASSEAMQGSYEQYF.

The CDR3 spells CASSPGGAGQYF. Here the CDR3 DNA reads TGTGCCAGCAGCCCGGGGGGCGCTGGGCAGTACTTC. The rearrangement links TRBV7-2 to TRBJ2-7; TRBD2 might be the D (7 bases). The V gene's germline CDR1 is SGHTA and CDR2 FQGNSA. The CDR3 runs 12 residues. V was shortened by 5 bases and J by 9 bases, with 14 bases between the two germline ends.

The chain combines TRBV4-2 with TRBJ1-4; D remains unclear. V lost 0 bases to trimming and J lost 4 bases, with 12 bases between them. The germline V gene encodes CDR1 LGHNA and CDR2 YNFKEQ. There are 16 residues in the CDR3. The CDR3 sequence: CASSQDQQKVNEKLFF. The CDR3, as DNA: TGTGCCAGCAGCCAAGATCAACAGAAGGTTAATGAAAAACTGTTTTTT.

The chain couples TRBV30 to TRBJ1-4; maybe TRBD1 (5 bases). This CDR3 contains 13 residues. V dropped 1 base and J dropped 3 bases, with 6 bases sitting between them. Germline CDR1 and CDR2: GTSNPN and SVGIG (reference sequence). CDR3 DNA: TGTGCCTGGAGTGGGGGGTCTAATGAAAAACTGTTTTTT. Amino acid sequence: CAWSGGSNEKLFF.

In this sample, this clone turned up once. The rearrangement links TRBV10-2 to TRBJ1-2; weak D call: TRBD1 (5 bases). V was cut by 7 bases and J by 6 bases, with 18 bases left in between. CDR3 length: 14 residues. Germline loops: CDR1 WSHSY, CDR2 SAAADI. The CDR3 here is CASKEARDRNGYTF. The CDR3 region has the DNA TGCGCCAGCAAAGAGGCCAGGGACCGGAATGGCTACACCTTC.

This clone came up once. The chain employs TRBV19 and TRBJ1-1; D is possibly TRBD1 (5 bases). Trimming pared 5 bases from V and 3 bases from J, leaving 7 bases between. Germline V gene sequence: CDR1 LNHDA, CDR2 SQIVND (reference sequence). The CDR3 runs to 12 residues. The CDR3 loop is CASSPGDTEAFF. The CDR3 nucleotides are TGTGCCAGTAGTCCGGGGGACACTGAAGCTTTCTTT.

CDR3 loop: CASSKGKDSGSAANYGYTF. CDR3 nucleotides: TGTGCCAGCAGCAAAGGCAAGGACAGTGGGTCGGCAGCTAACTATGGCTACACCTTC. The V call is TRBV21-1, the J call TRBJ1-2; TRBD1, the D gene given by the table, was not confirmed from the DNA. TRBV21-1 is tagged as a pseudogene. The CDR3 has 19 amino acids.

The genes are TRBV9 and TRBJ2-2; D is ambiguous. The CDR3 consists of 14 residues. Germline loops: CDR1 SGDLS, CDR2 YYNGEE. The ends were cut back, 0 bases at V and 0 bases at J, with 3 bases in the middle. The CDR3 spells CASSVVPNTGELFF. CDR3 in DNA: TGTGCCAGCAGCGTAGTTCCGAACACCGGGGAGCTGTTTTTT.

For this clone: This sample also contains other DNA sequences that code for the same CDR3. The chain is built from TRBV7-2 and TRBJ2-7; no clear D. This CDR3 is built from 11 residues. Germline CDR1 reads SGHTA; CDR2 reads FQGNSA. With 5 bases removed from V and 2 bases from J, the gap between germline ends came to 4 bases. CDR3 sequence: CASSPAYEQYF. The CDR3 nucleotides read TGTGCCAGCAGCCCCGCCTACGAGCAGTACTTC.

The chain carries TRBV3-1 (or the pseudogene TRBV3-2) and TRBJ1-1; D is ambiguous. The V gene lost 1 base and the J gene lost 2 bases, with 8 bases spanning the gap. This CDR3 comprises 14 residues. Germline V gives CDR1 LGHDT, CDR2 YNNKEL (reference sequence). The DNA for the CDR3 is TGTGCCAGCAGCCAAGCTGAGGGAAACACTGAAGCTTTCTTT. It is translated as CASSQAEGNTEAFF.

The CDR3 spells CASSPPDQIYEQYF. In DNA, the CDR3 is TGCGCCAGCAGCCCGCCGGACCAAATCTACGAGCAGTACTTC. V usage is TRBV5-1 and J usage is TRBJ2-7; D unresolved. Between the trimmed V and J ends, which lost 4 bases and 3 bases, there was a span of 14 bases. This CDR3 is 14 amino acids long. Germline V gene lookup returns CDR1 SGHRS and CDR2 YFSETQ. Complete variable domain (other parts from reference TRBV5-1 and TRBJ2-7): KAGVTQTPRYLIKTRGQQVTLSCSPISGHRSVSWYQQTPGQGLQFLFEYFSETQRNKGNFPGRFSGRQFSNSRSEMNVSTLELGDSALYLCASSPPDQIYEQYFGPGTRLTVT.

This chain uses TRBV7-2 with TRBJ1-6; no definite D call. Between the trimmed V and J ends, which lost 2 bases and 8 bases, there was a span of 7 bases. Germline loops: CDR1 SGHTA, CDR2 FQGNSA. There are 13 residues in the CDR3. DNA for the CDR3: TGTGCCAGCAGCTTACTGAGGGATTCACCCCTCCACTTT. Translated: CASSLLRDSPLHF.

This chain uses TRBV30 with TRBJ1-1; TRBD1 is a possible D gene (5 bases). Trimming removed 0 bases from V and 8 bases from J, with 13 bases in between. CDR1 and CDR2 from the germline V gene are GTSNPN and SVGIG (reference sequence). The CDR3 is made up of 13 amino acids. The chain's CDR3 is CAWSVGLRGEAFF. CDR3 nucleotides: TGTGCCTGGAGTGTTGGTCTACGGGGCGAAGCTTTCTTT.

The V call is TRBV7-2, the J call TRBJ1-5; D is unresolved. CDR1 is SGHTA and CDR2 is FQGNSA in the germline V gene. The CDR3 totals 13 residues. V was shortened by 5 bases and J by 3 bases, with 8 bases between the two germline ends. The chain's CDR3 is CASSLLLNQPQHF. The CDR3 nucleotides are TGTGCCAGCAGCCTCCTTCTCAATCAGCCCCAGCATTTT. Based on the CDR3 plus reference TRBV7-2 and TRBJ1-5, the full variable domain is GAGVSQSPSNKVTEKGKDVELRCDPISGHTALYWYRQSLGQGLEFLIYFQGNSAPDKSGLPSDRFSAERTGGSVSTLTIQRTQQEDSAVYLCASSLLLNQPQHFGDGTRLSIL.

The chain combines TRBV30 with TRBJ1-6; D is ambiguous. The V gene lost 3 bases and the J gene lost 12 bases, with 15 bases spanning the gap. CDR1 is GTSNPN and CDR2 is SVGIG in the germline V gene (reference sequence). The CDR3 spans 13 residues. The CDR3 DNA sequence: TGTGCCTGGAGCCCCGGACCCGTCGGACCCCTCCACTTT. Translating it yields CAWSPGPVGPLHF.

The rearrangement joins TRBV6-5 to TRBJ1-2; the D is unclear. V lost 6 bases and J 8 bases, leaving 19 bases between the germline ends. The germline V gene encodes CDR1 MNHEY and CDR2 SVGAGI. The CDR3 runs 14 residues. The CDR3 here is CASSPVGPLWGYTF. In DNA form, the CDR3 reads TGTGCCAGCAGCCCGGTGGGCCCCCTTTGGGGCTACACCTTC.

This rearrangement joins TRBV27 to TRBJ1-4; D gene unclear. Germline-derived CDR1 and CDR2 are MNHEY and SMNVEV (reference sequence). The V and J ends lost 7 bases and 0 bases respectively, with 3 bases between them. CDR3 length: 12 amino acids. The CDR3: CASKSTNEKLFF. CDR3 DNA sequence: TGTGCCAGCAAATCAACTAATGAAAAACTGTTTTTT.

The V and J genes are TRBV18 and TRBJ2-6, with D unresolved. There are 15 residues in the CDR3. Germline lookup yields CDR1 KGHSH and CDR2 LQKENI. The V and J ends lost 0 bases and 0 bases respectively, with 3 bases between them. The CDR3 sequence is CASSPPNSGANVLTF. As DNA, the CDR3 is TGTGCCAGCTCACCACCCAACTCTGGGGCCAACGTCCTGACTTTC. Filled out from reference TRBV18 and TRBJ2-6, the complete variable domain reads NAGVMQNPRHLVRRRGQEARLRCSPMKGHSHVYWYRQLPEEGLKFMVYLQKENIIDESGMPKERFSAEFPKEGPSILRIQQVVRGDSAAYFCASSPPNSGANVLTFGAGSRLTVL.

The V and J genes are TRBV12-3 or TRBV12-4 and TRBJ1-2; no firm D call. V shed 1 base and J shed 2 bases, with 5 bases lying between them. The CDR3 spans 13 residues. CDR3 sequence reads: CASSLGLNYGYTF. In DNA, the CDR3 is TGTGCCAGCAGTTTAGGGCTAAACTATGGCTACACCTTC.

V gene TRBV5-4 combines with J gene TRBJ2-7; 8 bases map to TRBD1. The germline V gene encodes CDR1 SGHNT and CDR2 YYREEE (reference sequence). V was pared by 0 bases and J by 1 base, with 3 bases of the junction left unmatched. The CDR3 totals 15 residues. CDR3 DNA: TGTGCCAGCAGCTTGGGACAGGGGAGTTCCTACGAGCAGTACTTC. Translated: CASSLGQGSSYEQYF.

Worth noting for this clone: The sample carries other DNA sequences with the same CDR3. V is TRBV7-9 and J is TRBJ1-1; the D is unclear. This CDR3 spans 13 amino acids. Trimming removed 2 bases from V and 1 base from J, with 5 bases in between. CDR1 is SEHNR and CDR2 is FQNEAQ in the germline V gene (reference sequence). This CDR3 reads CASSLSSNTEAFF. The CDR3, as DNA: TGTGCCAGCAGCTTATCTTCGAACACTGAAGCTTTCTTT.

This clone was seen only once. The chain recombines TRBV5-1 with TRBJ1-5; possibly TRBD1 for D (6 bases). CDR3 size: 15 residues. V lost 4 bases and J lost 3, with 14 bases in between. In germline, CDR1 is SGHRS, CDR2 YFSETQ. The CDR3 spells CASSLQGGTNQPQHF. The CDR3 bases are TGCGCCAGCAGCCTACAGGGAGGGACCAATCAGCCCCAGCATTTT.

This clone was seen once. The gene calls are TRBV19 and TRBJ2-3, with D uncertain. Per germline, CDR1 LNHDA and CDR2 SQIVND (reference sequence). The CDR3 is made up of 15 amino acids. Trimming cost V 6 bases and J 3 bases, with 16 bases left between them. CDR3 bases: TGTGCCAGTAGCCTCGGGTCCCAGCTAACAGATACGCAGTATTTT. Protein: CASSLGSQLTDTQYF. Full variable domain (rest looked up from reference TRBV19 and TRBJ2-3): DGGITQSPKYLFRKEGQNVTLSCEQNLNHDAMYWYRQDPGQGLRLIYYSQIVNDFQKGDIAEGYSVSREKKESFPLTVTSAQKNPTAFYLCASSLGSQLTDTQYFGPGTRLTVL.

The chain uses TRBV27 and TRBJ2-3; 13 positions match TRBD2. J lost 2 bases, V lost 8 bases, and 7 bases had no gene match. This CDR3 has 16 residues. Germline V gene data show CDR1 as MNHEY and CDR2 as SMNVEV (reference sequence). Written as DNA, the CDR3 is TGTGCCAGCGGCGGGACTAGCGGGGTCTACACAGATACGCAGTATTTT. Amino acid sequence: CASGGTSGVYTDTQYF.

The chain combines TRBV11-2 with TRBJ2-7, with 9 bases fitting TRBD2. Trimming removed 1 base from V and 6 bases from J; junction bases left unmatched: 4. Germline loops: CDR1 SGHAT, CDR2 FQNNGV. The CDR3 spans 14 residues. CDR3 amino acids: CASSLGTSVREQYF. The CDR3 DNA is TGTGCCAGCAGCTTAGGGACTAGCGTGCGCGAGCAGTACTTC.

The CDR3: CALQGRTRAFF. CDR3 nucleotide sequence: TGTGCCTTACAGGGTCGGACTCGAGCTTTCTTT. The rearrangement links TRBV30 to TRBJ1-1, with a weak D call TRBD1 (6 bases). Germline CDR1 reads GTSNPN; CDR2 reads SVGIG (reference sequence). This CDR3 has 11 amino acids. With 7 bases removed from V and 10 bases from J, the gap between germline ends came to 16 bases.